A selection of T cell receptor beta chains follows, all from one sample in a study of T-cell memory formation after mild COVID-19. TCRdb re-analysed the 5' RACE reads in MiXCR, keeping a single row per CDR3 protein. The repertoire has 14,000 to 15,000 distinct CDR3 sequences, 20% to 25% of them found once; the top ten carry 50% to 65%. The specimen sequenced was PBMCs or a T cell subset sorted from them (not recorded which). These receptors all stem from a man aged 18-30 years who had mild COVID-19 (a few samples of this study predate the infection). Cell type and time point are not known. CDR3s include the opening cysteine and the closing phenylalanine or tryptophan. The order of the fields is V gene, J gene, clone size, D gene, CDR3 length, CDR3 protein, CDR3 DNA. A D gene is named only where the DNA matches it firmly. Clone size, where shown, is once, few, many, or a class for clones that have expanded.

>TRBV6-2/TRBV6-3|TRBJ1-2|many|NA|13
CASSYSHLDGYTF
TGTGCCAGCAGTTACTCGCACCTCGATGGCTACACCTTC
>TRBV6-6|TRBJ1-2|many|NA|13
CASSYWGGDGYTF
TGTGCCAGCAGTTACTGGGGAGGAGACGGCTACACCTTC
>TRBV24-1|TRBJ2-3|many|NA|14
CATSLRAQQDTQYF
TGTGCCACCAGTCTCCGGGCTCAGCAGGATACGCAGTATTTT
>TRBV6-5|TRBJ1-6|many|NA|13
CASSGSYNSPLHF
TGTGCCAGCTCCGGATCCTATAATTCACCCCTCCACTTT
>TRBV12-3/TRBV12-4|TRBJ2-1|NA|TRBD1|12
CASSRTGNEQFF
TGTGCCAGCAGCCGGACAGGGAATGAGCAGTTCTTC
>TRBV7-9|TRBJ1-1|few|NA|14
CASSSVARNTEAFF
TGTGCCAGCAGCTCCGTAGCCAGGAACACTGAAGCTTTCTTT
>TRBV2|TRBJ2-5|many|NA|14
CASSPGMPQETQYF
TGTGCCAGCAGTCCCGGAATGCCCCAAGAGACCCAGTACTTC
>TRBV7-2|TRBJ1-5|many|NA|14
CASSPWGRGQPQHF
TGTGCCAGCAGCCCGTGGGGGCGGGGTCAGCCCCAGCATTTT
>TRBV28|TRBJ1-2|NA|NA|13
CASNIGATYGYTF
TGTGCCAGCAATATTGGGGCCACGTATGGCTACACCTTC
>TRBV25-1|TRBJ1-4|NA|NA|12
CASTPGGKKLFF
TGTGCCAGCACTCCTGGGGGGAAAAAACTGTTTTTT
>TRBV4-1|TRBJ1-2|many|TRBD1|16
CASSPRTGADPYGYTF
TGCGCCAGCAGCCCCCGGACAGGGGCTGACCCCTATGGCTACACCTTC
>TRBV7-3|TRBJ2-2|NA|NA|16
CASSLSAGSGTGELFF
TGTGCCAGCAGCTTATCAGCCGGGAGTGGCACCGGGGAGCTGTTTTTT
>TRBV5-1|TRBJ2-3|many|NA|14
CASSLADFTDTQYF
TGCGCCAGCAGCTTGGCAGACTTCACAGATACGCAGTATTTT
>TRBV29-1|TRBJ2-1|NA|TRBD1|12
CSARTGEYEQFF
TGCAGCGCCCGGACAGGGGAGTATGAGCAGTTCTTC
>TRBV7-2|TRBJ2-7|NA|TRBD2|15
CASSSSGRNVNEQYF
TGTGCCAGCAGCTCCAGCGGGAGAAACGTCAACGAGCAGTACTTC
>TRBV7-2|TRBJ2-1|many|NA|12
CASSRGIDEQFF
TGTGCCAGCAGCCGAGGGATCGATGAGCAGTTCTTC
>TRBV6-5|TRBJ2-5|NA|NA|13
CASSRYPRETQYF
TGTGCCAGCAGTCGCTACCCTAGGGAGACCCAGTACTTC
>TRBV4-3|TRBJ2-3|many|TRBD2|19
CASSSPGRLAGGSTDTQYF
TGCGCCAGCAGCTCCCCCGGGAGACTAGCGGGGGGTAGCACAGATACGCAGTATTTT
>TRBV15|TRBJ2-5|many|NA|16
CATSSPGRQEIETQYF
TGTGCCACCAGCAGCCCGGGACGGCAGGAGATTGAGACCCAGTACTTC
>TRBV7-8|TRBJ1-6|many|NA|18
CASLAGSGLSSYNSPLHF
TGTGCCAGCCTGGCCGGATCCGGGCTGAGCTCCTATAATTCACCCCTCCACTTT
>TRBV24-1|TRBJ1-1|many|NA|13
CATRGYANTEAFF
TGTGCCACCAGGGGTTACGCGAACACTGAAGCTTTCTTT
>TRBV4-1|TRBJ1-1|many|NA|16
CASSQDAGNMNTEAFF
TGCGCCAGCAGCCAAGACGCAGGCAACATGAACACTGAAGCTTTCTTT
>TRBV7-2|TRBJ2-5|few|TRBD1|16
CASSSNTGAVQETQYF
TGTGCCAGCAGCTCTAACACAGGGGCAGTTCAAGAGACCCAGTACTTC
>TRBV21-1|TRBJ2-7|NA|NA|19
CASKTCPGLILRQDYEQYF
TGTGCCAGCAAGACCTGCCCGGGACTTATACTTCGCCAGGACTACGAGCAGTACTTC
>TRBV6-5|TRBJ1-1|many|NA|16
CASSYRKGPLNTEAFF
TGTGCCAGCAGTTACCGAAAGGGACCTCTGAACACTGAAGCTTTCTTT
>TRBV7-9|TRBJ2-1|few|NA|15
CASSLEGSPYNEQFF
TGTGCCAGCAGCTTAGAGGGTAGCCCCTACAATGAGCAGTTCTTC
>TRBV15|TRBJ1-5|NA|NA|12
CATSLGNQPQHF
TGTGCCACCAGCCTCGGCAATCAGCCCCAGCATTTT
>TRBV4-1|TRBJ1-3|many|NA|14
CASSQVLLENTIYF
TGCGCCAGCAGCCAAGTTCTTTTAGAAAACACCATATATTTT
>TRBV27|TRBJ1-2|many|TRBD1|17
CASTPLGTGGFNYGYTF
TGTGCCAGCACCCCCCTAGGGACAGGGGGTTTCAACTATGGCTACACCTTC
>TRBV28|TRBJ1-2|few|NA|13
CASSSIPNYGYTF
TGTGCCAGCAGCTCCATTCCTAACTATGGCTACACCTTC
>TRBV12-3/TRBV12-4|TRBJ2-6|NA|TRBD1|15
CASSSQTGGANVLTF
TGTGCCAGCAGTTCCCAGACAGGGGGGGCCAACGTCCTGACTTTC
>TRBV15|TRBJ2-1|many|TRBD2|14
CATSRGLAYNEQFF
TGTGCCACCAGCAGGGGACTAGCCTACAATGAGCAGTTCTTC
>TRBV20-1|TRBJ1-5|many|TRBD1|14
CSAPGRGLNQPQHF
TGCAGTGCTCCCGGGAGGGGGCTCAATCAGCCCCAGCATTTT
>TRBV20-1|TRBJ2-3|few|NA|14
CSARVFLKGDTQYF
TGCAGTGCTAGAGTCTTTTTGAAGGGAGATACGCAGTATTTT
>TRBV4-1|TRBJ1-5|many|NA|14
CASSQAVADQPQHF
TGCGCCAGCAGCCAAGCAGTTGCGGATCAGCCCCAGCATTTT
>TRBV27|TRBJ1-6|NA|TRBD1|15
CASSFRGQYNSPLHF
TGTGCCAGCAGTTTTAGGGGACAGTATAATTCACCCCTCCACTTT
>TRBV7-9|TRBJ2-1|many|TRBD2|14
CASKKTSSVLEQFF
TGTGCCAGCAAGAAGACTAGCTCTGTCCTAGAGCAGTTCTTC
>TRBV6-5|TRBJ1-2|NA|TRBD1|15
CASSYWGDSKYGYTF
TGTGCCAGCAGTTACTGGGGGGACAGTAAATATGGCTACACCTTC
>TRBV18|TRBJ2-1|many|TRBD1|15
CASSPLAQGDNEQFF
TGTGCCAGCTCACCACTAGCACAGGGGGACAATGAGCAGTTCTTC
>TRBV7-3|TRBJ2-7|many|NA|13
CASSLFADYEQYF
TGTGCCAGCAGCTTATTCGCAGACTACGAGCAGTACTTC
>TRBV9|TRBJ2-7|many|TRBD1|15
CASSVGTGGSYEQYF
TGTGCCAGCAGCGTCGGGACAGGGGGCTCCTACGAGCAGTACTTC
>TRBV7-2|TRBJ2-5|few|NA|13
CASSLVIQETQYF
TGTGCCAGCAGCTTAGTTATTCAAGAGACCCAGTACTTC
>TRBV24-1|TRBJ2-3|NA|NA|15
CATSGGQGFGATQYF
TGTGCCACCAGTGGGGGCCAGGGGTTTGGGGCTACGCAGTATTTT
>TRBV6-6|TRBJ2-2|few|NA|15
CASSYSPGHTGELFF
TGTGCCAGCAGTTACTCTCCCGGCCACACCGGGGAGCTGTTTTTT
>TRBV28|TRBJ1-1|few|TRBD1|16
CASSTPGQGWRTEAFF
TGTGCCAGCAGTACTCCGGGACAGGGGTGGAGGACTGAAGCTTTCTTT
>TRBV2|TRBJ2-3|medium-sized|TRBD2|15
CASFTSGASTDTQYF
TGTGCCAGCTTTACTAGCGGGGCCAGCACAGATACGCAGTATTTT
>TRBV7-3|TRBJ2-7|many|TRBD2|14
CASSLAGGSYEQYF
TGTGCCAGCAGCTTAGCGGGGGGCTCCTACGAGCAGTACTTC
>TRBV30|TRBJ2-2|many|NA|12
CAWRNGGGELFF
TGTGCCTGGAGGAACGGGGGTGGGGAGCTGTTTTTT
>TRBV5-4|TRBJ1-2|many|NA|13
CASSFGQNYGYTF
TGTGCCAGCAGCTTCGGACAGAACTATGGCTACACCTTC
>TRBV10-1|TRBJ2-3|many|NA|16
CASSESTGTSRNTQYF
TGCGCCAGCAGTGAGTCGACGGGGACATCGCGAAATACGCAGTATTTT
>TRBV11-2|TRBJ2-7|many|NA|14
CASSLSRWTYEQYF
TGTGCCAGCAGCTTATCGAGGTGGACCTACGAGCAGTACTTC
>TRBV12-3/TRBV12-4|TRBJ2-1|NA|NA|17
CASSLGQGVLSYNEQFF
TGTGCCAGCAGTTTAGGGCAAGGGGTTCTCTCCTACAATGAGCAGTTCTTC
>TRBV7-2|TRBJ1-2|NA|NA|16
CASSHVGGWSNYGYTF
TGTGCCAGCAGCCACGTGGGGGGATGGAGTAACTATGGCTACACCTTC
>TRBV6-6|TRBJ2-3|many|NA|16
CASSYRVSLGTDTQYF
TGTGCCAGCAGCTACAGGGTAAGCTTGGGCACAGATACGCAGTATTTT
>TRBV21-1|TRBJ1-6|many|NA|15
CASSRGGSHNSPLHF
TGTGCCAGCAGCCGAGGGGGCAGCCACAATTCACCCCTCCACTTT